The rows below give T cell receptor beta chains drawn from one sample of a study of Ad26.COV2.S vaccination and SARS-CoV-2 variants. The table came from immunoSEQ multiplex PCR; TCRdb's copy has only in-frame clones and leaves some out. In the table there are more than 250,000 clones, 70% to 90% of which are singletons. The sample in question was peripheral blood, obtained in a trial of Ad26.COV2.S vaccine versus placebo. The source of these receptors is a person aged 18-60 years who received the Ad26.COV2.S COVID-19 vaccine or a placebo. Each CDR3 is given with its conserved first and last residue. D genes are given only for firm matches. Not all rows give a size; the values are once, few, many and, for expanded clones, a class.

>TRBJ2-1|TRBD1|NA|TRBV5-6
CASSVDRDFYNEQFF
TGTGCCAGCAGCGTGGACAGGGACTTTTACAATGAGCAGTTCTTC
>TRBJ2-3|NA|NA|TRBV3-1/TRBV3-2
CASSQGISQTPLDTQYF
TGTGCCAGCAGCCAAGGGATCAGTCAGACTCCCCTAGATACGCAGTATTTT
>TRBJ1-1|NA|NA|TRBV5-1
CASSLSGGTEAFF
TGCGCCAGCAGCTTGTCGGGGGGAACTGAAGCTTTCTTT
>TRBJ1-2|NA|NA|TRBV27
CASSLSGHKINYGYTF
TGTGCCAGCAGTTTATCGGGGCACAAGATAAACTATGGCTACACCTTC
>TRBJ2-7|NA|NA|TRBV5-1
CASSFSHEQYF
TGCGCCAGCAGCTTTAGTCACGAGCAGTACTTC
>TRBJ2-1|TRBD2|once|TRBV7-2
CASSLGSGGNNEQFF
TGTGCCAGCAGCTTAGGTAGCGGGGGGAACAATGAGCAGTTCTTC
>TRBJ2-1|TRBD2|NA|TRBV13
CASHTSGSNPEQFF
TGTGCCAGCCATACTAGCGGGAGCAATCCTGAGCAGTTCTTC
>TRBJ2-2|NA|NA|TRBV3-1/TRBV3-2
CASSHRQGGTGELFF
TGTGCCAGCAGCCATCGACAGGGAGGGACCGGGGAGCTGTTTTTT
>TRBJ2-5|TRBD2|NA|TRBV2
CASSPGLAGWEETQYF
TGTGCCAGCAGCCCAGGACTAGCGGGATGGGAGGAGACCCAGTACTTC
>TRBJ2-2|TRBD2|NA|TRBV10-3
CAIMGSSGSGTGELFF
TGTGCCATCATGGGTTCTAGCGGGAGTGGTACCGGGGAGCTGTTTTTT
>TRBJ1-5|NA|NA|TRBV5-8
CASSFAGTGQPQHF
TGTGCCAGCAGCTTTGCGGGTACCGGGCAGCCCCAGCATTTT
>TRBJ1-2|NA|NA|TRBV5-8
CASSLEAGGDYGYTF
TGTGCCAGCAGCTTGGAAGCGGGGGGCGACTATGGCTACACCTTC
>TRBJ2-2|TRBD1|once|TRBV2
CASNGQGTNTGELFF
TGTGCCAGCAACGGACAGGGGACGAACACCGGGGAGCTGTTTTTT
>TRBJ2-7|TRBD1|NA|TRBV5-1
CASSAGTGPYEQYF
TGCGCCAGCAGCGCCGGGACAGGCCCTTACGAGCAGTACTTC
>TRBJ2-3|TRBD2|NA|TRBV10-2
CASLGREDTDTQYF
TGCGCCAGCTTGGGGCGGGAGGACACAGATACGCAGTATTTT
>TRBJ2-4|NA|NA|TRBV12-5
CASAFSGAENIQYF
TGTGCTAGTGCGTTTTCAGGGGCCGAAAACATTCAGTACTTC
>TRBJ1-1|NA|NA|TRBV5-6
CASSPGTVEAFF
TGTGCCAGCAGCCCCGGGACGGTTGAAGCTTTCTTT
>TRBJ1-4|NA|NA|TRBV5-1
CASSLAQATNEKLFF
TGCGCCAGCAGCTTGGCACAGGCAACTAATGAAAAACTGTTTTTT
>TRBJ2-4|NA|once|TRBV7-2
CASSLGGSRVNIQYF
TGTGCCAGCAGCTTAGGGGGCTCCAGGGTCAACATTCAGTACTTC
>TRBJ1-6|NA|few|TRBV6-5
CASIRSEYHSPLHF
TGTGCCAGCATTAGGTCGGAGTACCATTCACCCCTCCACTTT
>TRBJ2-4|NA|NA|TRBV11-2
CASSLGIVNIQYF
TGTGCCAGCAGCTTAGGAATAGTGAACATTCAGTACTTC
>TRBJ2-7|TRBD2|NA|TRBV7-8
CASSPRGGSSYEQYF
TGTGCCAGCAGCCCGCGCGGGGGATCCTCCTACGAGCAGTACTTC
>TRBJ1-4|NA|once|TRBV2
CASSSFNEKLFF
TGTGCCAGCAGTTCCTTTAATGAAAAACTGTTTTTT
>TRBJ1-1|NA|NA|TRBV29-1
CSVEVVGVGTEAFF
TGCAGCGTTGAAGTTGTAGGGGTCGGTACTGAAGCTTTCTTT
>TRBJ2-3|TRBD2|once|TRBV3-1/TRBV3-2
CASSQVRRGLGEDTQYF
TGTGCCAGCAGCCAGGTTCGGAGGGGACTAGGTGAGGATACGCAGTATTTT
>TRBJ1-4|TRBD1|NA|TRBV29-1
CSVEGQGYEKLFF
TGCAGCGTTGAGGGACAGGGTTATGAAAAACTGTTTTTT
>TRBJ2-6|NA|NA|TRBV20-1
CSASSISGANVLTF
TGCAGTGCTAGTTCTATCTCTGGGGCCAACGTCCTGACTTTC
>TRBJ1-1|TRBD1|few|TRBV18
CASSPLGTGVNTEAFF
TGTGCCAGCTCACCACTCGGGACAGGCGTGAACACTGAAGCTTTCTTT
>TRBJ1-1|NA|few|TRBV6-5
CASSYSGSIGTEAFF
TGTGCCAGCAGTTACTCCGGCTCCATCGGCACTGAAGCTTTCTTT
>TRBJ2-2|NA|NA|TRBV30
CAWSGPGWGGWTGELFF
TGTGCCTGGAGTGGTCCCGGCTGGGGGGGCTGGACCGGGGAGCTGTTTTTT
>TRBJ2-5|NA|NA|TRBV25-1
CASSVRGRPETQYF
TGTGCCAGCAGTGTTCGAGGACGACCAGAGACCCAGTACTTC
>TRBJ2-1|NA|NA|TRBV6-4
CASSADSSSYNEQFF
TGTGCCAGCAGTGCCGACTCGAGCTCCTACAATGAGCAGTTCTTC
>TRBJ1-6|NA|NA|TRBV5-6
CASSFLAGNSPLHF
TGTGCCAGCAGCTTTCTGGCAGGGAATTCACCCCTCCACTTT
>TRBJ2-7|TRBD2|NA|TRBV3-1/TRBV3-2
CASSPSAGEIEQYF
TGTGCCAGCAGCCCATCAGCGGGAGAAATCGAGCAGTACTTC
>TRBJ2-7|NA|once|TRBV5-5
CASNPSGLDEQYF
TGTGCCAGCAACCCGTCGGGGTTGGACGAGCAGTACTTC
>TRBJ2-7|NA|NA|TRBV6-4
CASISEQYF
TGTGCCAGCATTAGCGAGCAGTACTTC
>TRBJ1-2|NA|once|TRBV7-2
CASSPGPSAGYTF
TGTGCCAGTAGTCCCGGCCCCTCGGCTGGCTACACCTTC
>TRBJ2-3|NA|NA|TRBV24-1
CATSDPGLDTQYF
TGTGCCACCAGTGACCCAGGGTTGGATACGCAGTATTTT
>TRBJ2-2|NA|few|TRBV19
CASSAGARMTGELFF
TGTGCCAGTAGTGCCGGGGCTCGGATGACCGGGGAGCTGTTTTTT
>TRBJ2-2|TRBD1|NA|TRBV27
CASRRTGVLNTGELFF
TGTGCCAGCAGGAGGACAGGGGTATTAAACACCGGGGAGCTGTTTTTT
>TRBJ1-2|NA|NA|TRBV6-5
CASSYEGRYGYTF
TGTGCCAGCAGTTACGAGGGACGATATGGCTACACCTTC
>TRBJ1-6|NA|NA|TRBV6-5
CASSYPEGGAGSPLHF
TGTGCCAGCAGCTACCCCGAGGGGGGAGCGGGATCACCCCTCCACTTT
>TRBJ1-6|TRBD1|few|TRBV3-1/TRBV3-2
CASSQGGTGDSYNSPLHF
TGTGCCAGCAGCCAAGGGGGGACAGGGGACAGCTATAATTCACCCCTCCACTTT
>TRBJ2-7|NA|NA|TRBV19
CASSSSTGFHEQYF
TGTGCCAGTAGTTCCTCGACAGGATTCCACGAGCAGTACTTC
>TRBJ2-5|NA|NA|TRBV4-3
CASSQAHGQIVPQETQYF
TGCGCCAGCAGCCAAGCACACGGACAGATAGTCCCTCAAGAGACCCAGTACTTC
>TRBJ2-3|NA|NA|TRBV27
CASVDGSTDTQYF
TGTGCCAGCGTTGACGGAAGCACAGATACGCAGTATTTT
>TRBJ1-5|NA|NA|TRBV10-1
CASSVRGAFSEPQHF
TGCGCCAGCAGTGTACGGGGGGCGTTTTCGGAGCCCCAGCATTTT
>TRBJ1-1|TRBD1|NA|TRBV18
CASSPQGQGNTEAFF
TGTGCCAGCTCACCACAGGGACAGGGGAACACTGAAGCTTTCTTT
>TRBJ1-2|NA|NA|TRBV7-3
CASSPRGDPYGYTF
TGTGCCAGCAGCCCACGGGGGGATCCCTATGGCTACACCTTC
>TRBJ1-2|TRBD1|once|TRBV30
CAWSETGYGYTF
TGTGCCTGGAGTGAGACAGGGTATGGCTACACCTTC
>TRBJ1-1|NA|NA|TRBV3-1/TRBV3-2
CASSQMRVNTEAFF
TGTGCCAGCAGCCAGATGCGGGTGAACACTGAAGCTTTCTTT
>TRBJ2-5|NA|NA|TRBV7-8
CASSLAMPGVATQYF
TGTGCCAGCAGCTTAGCGATGCCAGGTGTGGCGACCCAGTACTTC
>TRBJ1-2|NA|NA|TRBV5-1
CASSQNAGADGYTF
TGCGCCAGCAGCCAAAACGCAGGGGCGGATGGCTACACCTTC